These T cell receptor beta chains were read from a single sample in a study of cytomegalovirus exposure and HLA in healthy donors. The repertoire was sequenced with immunoSEQ multiplex PCR; TCRdb's copy has only in-frame clones and lacks some. Of 100,000 or so clones detected, just under 95% appear once; the ten largest clones hold around 0.85%. The sequencing sample was made of PBMCs. All receptors come from a woman aged 18-35 years in good health and CMV-seronegative. Both conserved end residues are part of each CDR3.

V gene: TRBV30
CDR3 protein: CAWSWGGGNTIYF

V gene: TRBV7-8
CDR3 protein: CASSLARAGRNEKLFF

V gene: TRBV4-1
CDR3 protein: CASSHQTGPYEQYF

V gene: TRBV2
CDR3 protein: CASRESVVEQFF

V gene: TRBV6-6
CDR3 protein: CASSYLAGGPNNEQFF

V gene: TRBV2
CDR3 protein: CASSGERNTEAFF

V gene: TRBV5-5
CDR3 protein: CASSPLAASYNEQFF

V gene: TRBV5-1
CDR3 protein: CASSLFPGGIYEQYF

V gene: TRBV19
CDR3 protein: CASSATTGAESEQYF

V gene: TRBV10-3
CDR3 protein: CAISVWGGRGDEQFF

V gene: TRBV29-1
CDR3 protein: CSVGGFSYEQYF

V gene: TRBV4-3
CDR3 protein: CASSQGAGPVADTQYF